This paragraph covers one T cell receptor beta chain sequence. The data were taken from a study of blood T cell repertoires in COVID-19. Study context: Italy, Spain and the United States were the sources of the convalescent and acute COVID-19 samples. Sources were T cells, B-cell-depleted T cells, or PBMCs; the material itself was cDNA or gDNA.

This CDR3 is 16 amino acids long. The germline CDR1 and CDR2 sequences are SNHLY and FYNNEI. Deletions cut 6 bases from V and 4 bases from J, with 18 bases between. The authors' processing: By means of reference gene primer amplification, nucleated cell counts were estimated. Sequencing was performed with immunoSEQ multiplex PCR; in TCRdb, only in-frame clones are kept and a portion is missing. V, J and clone size reflect that table, while D and trimming were determined from the DNA. Of under 300,000 clones listed, around 90% were seen once; the top ten hold 0.85% to 0.95%. The chain has TRBV2 and TRBJ1-4; D is perhaps TRBD1 (5 bases). Sequencing was performed on peripheral blood. This TCR came from a woman aged 35 to 49 who had recovered from COVID-19. The CDR3 DNA follows: TGTGCCAGCAGCCGGGGGTCTGGCGCCTTTAATGAAAAACTGTTTTTT. As protein: CASSRGSGAFNEKLFF.